This TCR beta chain derives from a study of patients and donors after allogeneic stem cell transplantation. Losses at the gene ends were 4 bases for V and 4 bases for J; bases not matched to a gene: 9. The germline gives CDR1 SGHRS, CDR2 YFSETQ. The CDR3 covers 15 residues. In TCRdb, the RT-PCR reads were re-called with MiXCR into one record per CDR3 protein. The sample holds 70,000 to 85,000 distinct CDR3 sequences, approximately 25% seen once. The material sequenced was blood, either unsorted or a sorted T cell fraction (not recorded which). This chain uses TRBV5-1 with TRBJ2-5; TRBD2 agrees at 8 bases. The receptor's source is a human donor who was either an allogeneic HSCT recipient or a stem cell or donor lymphocyte infusion donor (not recorded which). It is not recorded whose cells these are; they may come from a transplant donor. CDR3 amino acids: CASSVNGRGRETQYF. CDR3 DNA: TGCGCCAGCAGCGTTAACGGGAGGGGAAGAGAGACCCAGTACTTC.